This T cell receptor (beta chain) stems from a study of blood T cell repertoires in COVID-19. Study-level information: From the United States, Italy and Spain came samples of acute and convalescent COVID-19. PBMCs, B-cell-depleted T cells, or T cells were the source of the cDNA or gDNA that made up the material.

Participants were placed into cohorts based on the clinical history they reported. What the recovered Cohort 3 donors had was two negative PCRs, clearance, or symptom resolution. The method was immunoSEQ multiplex PCR; TCRdb's version includes in-frame clones alone and lacks a portion of them. The data show 400,000 to 500,000 clones, more than 75% seen once. V trimming: 6 bases; J trimming: 2 bases; junction bases outside the gene matches: 8. Germline loops: CDR1 MNHEY, CDR2 SVGAGI. The CDR3 consists of 15 residues. Sequenced sample: PBMCs or T cells enriched from blood (not recorded which). This clonotype originated in a woman aged 35 to 49 who had recovered from COVID-19. The chain couples TRBV6-5 to TRBJ2-5; 8 positions agree with TRBD2. The CDR3: CASRLLAGGQETQYF. CDR3 in DNA: TGTGCCAGCAGACTTCTAGCGGGTGGGCAAGAGACCCAGTACTTC.